This T cell receptor (beta chain) emerged from a study of T cells after yellow fever vaccination. Germline CDR1 is DFQATT and CDR2 is SNEGSKA (reference sequence). V lost 5 bases, J lost 5 bases, and 4 bases lay in between. The CDR3 runs 10 residues. UMIs and a universal primer site were added when TCR cDNA was made by 5'RACE template switching. TCRdb re-derived calls from the 5' RACE reads in MiXCR, one entry per CDR3 protein. The data contain 550,000 or so distinct CDR3 sequences, 15% to 20% of them singletons. In its sample, this clonotype was seen many times. The antigen is unknown. Findings of the study overall: The booster response re-showed most primary clones: 95% to 96% CD4, around 87% CD8.

The source material was PBMCs, sampled 15 days after the yellow fever booster vaccination. This sequence joins TRBV20-1 and TRBJ2-1; D gene uncertain. This clonotype was sampled from a man aged 25 to 40 who received the YFV17D yellow fever vaccine. The chain's CDR3 is CSALNNEQFF. DNA of the CDR3: TGCAGTGCTCTTAACAATGAGCAGTTCTTC.